Each of the 2 T cell receptor beta chains below was sequenced from the same sample in a study of T cells in localized non-small cell lung cancer (dated by TCRdb to 2019 to 2021). The library relied on the immunoSEQ multiplex PCR assay. TCRdb carries this immuneACCESS record with in-frame sequences only. Its versions omit some clonotypes, under half of them owing to an unresolved V gene in the studies checked, with the rest unexplained. A total of over a thousand clones appear in this sample, around 30% of them only once. The ten largest clones add up to approximately 8% of the sample. Sequencing was performed on lung tumor tissue, taken before any cancer treatment. Receptors originate from a male donor at least 60 years old with stage I squamous cell lung carcinoma.

This clone occurred a few times. J is TRBJ2-1 and V is TRBV9; TRBD2 matches 8 bases. The CDR3 loop spans 15 amino acids. V lost 5 bases, J lost 0 bases, and 4 bases stayed unmatched. Germline-derived CDR1 and CDR2 are SGDLS and YYNGEE. In DNA form, the CDR3 reads TGTGCCAGCAGTTCCAGCGGGAGCTCCTACAATGAGCAGTTCTTC. It encodes CASSSSGSSYNEQFF.

The chain uses TRBV6-8 and TRBJ1-1; a weak D match, TRBD1 (5 bases). CDR3 length: 13 residues. V was trimmed by 7 bases and J by 1 base, leaving 10 bases between them. The germline CDR1 and CDR2 sequences are MNHGY and SAAAGT. The CDR3 is CASTPRANTEAFF. Here the CDR3 DNA reads TGTGCCAGCACCCCCAGGGCGAACACTGAAGCTTTCTTT.